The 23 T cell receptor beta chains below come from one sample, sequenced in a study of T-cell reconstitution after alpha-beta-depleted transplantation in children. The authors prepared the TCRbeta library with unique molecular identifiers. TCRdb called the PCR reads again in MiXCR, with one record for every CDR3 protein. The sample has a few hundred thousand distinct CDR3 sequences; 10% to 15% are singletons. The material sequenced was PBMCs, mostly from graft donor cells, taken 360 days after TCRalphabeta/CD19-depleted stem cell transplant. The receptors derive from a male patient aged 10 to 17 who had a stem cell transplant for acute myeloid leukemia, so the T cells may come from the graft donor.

The CDR3 reads CASSILAGNSYNEQFF. For the CDR3, the DNA is TGTGCCAGCAGTATCCTAGCGGGGAACTCCTACAATGAGCAGTTCTTC. J is TRBJ2-1 and V is TRBV25-1, with 9 bases aligning to TRBD2. This CDR3 is 16 amino acids long. V was pared by 5 bases and J by 0 bases, with 5 bases of the junction left unmatched. CDR1 MGHDK and CDR2 SYGVNS come from the germline V gene.

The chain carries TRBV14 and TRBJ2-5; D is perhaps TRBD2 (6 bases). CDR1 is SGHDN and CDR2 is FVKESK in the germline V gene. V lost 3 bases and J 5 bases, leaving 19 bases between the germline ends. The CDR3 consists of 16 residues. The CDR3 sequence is CASSQDKGRIGETQYF. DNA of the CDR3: TGTGCCAGCAGCCAGGACAAAGGGAGGATCGGGGAGACCCAGTACTTC.

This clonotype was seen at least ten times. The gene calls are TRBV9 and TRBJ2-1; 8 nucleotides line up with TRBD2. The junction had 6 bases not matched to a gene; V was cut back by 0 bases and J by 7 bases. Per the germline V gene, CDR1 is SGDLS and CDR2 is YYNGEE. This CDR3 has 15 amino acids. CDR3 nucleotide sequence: TGTGCCAGCAGCGTAGGAGGGACTAGTACAAATGAGCAGTTCTTC. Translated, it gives CASSVGGTSTNEQFF.

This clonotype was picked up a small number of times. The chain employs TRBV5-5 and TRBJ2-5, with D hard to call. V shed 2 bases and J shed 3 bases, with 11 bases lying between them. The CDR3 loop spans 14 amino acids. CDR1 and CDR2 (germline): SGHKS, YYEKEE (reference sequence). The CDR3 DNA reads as TGTGCCAGCAGCTTCCGGCGAGGCAAAGAGACCCAGTACTTC. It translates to CASSFRRGKETQYF.

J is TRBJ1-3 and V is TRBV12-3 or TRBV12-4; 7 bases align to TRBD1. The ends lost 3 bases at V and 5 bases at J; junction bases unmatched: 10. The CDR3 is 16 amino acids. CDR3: CASSFPSQGKRNTIYF. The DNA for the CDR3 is TGTGCCAGCAGTTTCCCTTCACAGGGGAAAAGAAACACCATATATTTT.

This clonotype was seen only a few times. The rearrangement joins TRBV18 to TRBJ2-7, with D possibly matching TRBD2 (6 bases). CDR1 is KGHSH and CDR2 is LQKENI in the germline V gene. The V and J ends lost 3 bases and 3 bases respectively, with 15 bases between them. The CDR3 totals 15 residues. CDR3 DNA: TGTGCCAGCTCACCGCTTCTGGAGGGGCGCTACGAGCAGTACTTC. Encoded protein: CASSPLLEGRYEQYF.

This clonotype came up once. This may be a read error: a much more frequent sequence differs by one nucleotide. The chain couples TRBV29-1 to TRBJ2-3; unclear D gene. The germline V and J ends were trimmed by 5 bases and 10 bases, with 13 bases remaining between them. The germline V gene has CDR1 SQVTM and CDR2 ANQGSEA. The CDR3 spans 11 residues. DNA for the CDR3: TGCAGCGTTCGCTCTGGTGGTTCGCAGTATTTT. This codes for CSVRSGGSQYF.

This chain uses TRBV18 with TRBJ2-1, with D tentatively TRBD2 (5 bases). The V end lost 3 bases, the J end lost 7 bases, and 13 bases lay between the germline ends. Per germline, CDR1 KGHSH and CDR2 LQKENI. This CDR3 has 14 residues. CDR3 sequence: CASSPRSSGNEQFF. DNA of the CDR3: TGTGCCAGCTCACCGCGCTCCTCGGGGAATGAGCAGTTCTTC.

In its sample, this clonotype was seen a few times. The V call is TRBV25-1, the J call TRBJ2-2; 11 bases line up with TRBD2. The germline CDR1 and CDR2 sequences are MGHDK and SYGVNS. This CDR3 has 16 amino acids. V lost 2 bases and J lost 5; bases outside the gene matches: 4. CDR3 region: CASSEIVAGGTGELFF. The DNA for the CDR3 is TGTGCCAGCAGTGAAATAGTAGCGGGAGGGACCGGGGAGCTGTTTTTT. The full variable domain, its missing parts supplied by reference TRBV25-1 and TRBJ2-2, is EADIYQTPRYLVIGTGKKITLECSQTMGHDKMYWYQQDPGMELHLIHYSYGVNSTEKGDLSSESTVSRIRTEHFPLTLESARPSHTSQYLCASSEIVAGGTGELFFGEGSRLTVL.

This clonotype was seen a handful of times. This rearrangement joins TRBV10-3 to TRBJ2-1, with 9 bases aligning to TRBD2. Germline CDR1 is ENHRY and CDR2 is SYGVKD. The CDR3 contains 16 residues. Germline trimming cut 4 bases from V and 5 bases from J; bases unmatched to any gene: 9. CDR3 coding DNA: TGTGCCATCAGTGTCAATAGCGGGGGACTCCACAATGAGCAGTTCTTC. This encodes CAISVNSGGLHNEQFF.

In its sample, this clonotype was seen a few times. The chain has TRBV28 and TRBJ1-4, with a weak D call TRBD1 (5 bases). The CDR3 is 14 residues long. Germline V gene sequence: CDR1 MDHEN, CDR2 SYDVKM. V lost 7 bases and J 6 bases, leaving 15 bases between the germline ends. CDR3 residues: CASTVGTAYEKLFF. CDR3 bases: TGTGCCAGCACCGTGGGGACTGCTTATGAAAAACTGTTTTTT.

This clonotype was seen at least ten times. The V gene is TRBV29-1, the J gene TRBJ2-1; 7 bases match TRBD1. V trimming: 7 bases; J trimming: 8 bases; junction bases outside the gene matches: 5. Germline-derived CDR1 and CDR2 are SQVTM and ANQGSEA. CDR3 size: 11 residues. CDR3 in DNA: TGCAGCGGGAACAGGGGCCATGAGCAGTTCTTC. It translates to CSGNRGHEQFF.

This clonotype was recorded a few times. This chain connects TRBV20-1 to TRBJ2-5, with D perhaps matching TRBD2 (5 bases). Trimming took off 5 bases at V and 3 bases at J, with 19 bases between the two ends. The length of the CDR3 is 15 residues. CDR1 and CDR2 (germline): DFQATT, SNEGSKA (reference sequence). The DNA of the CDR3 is TGCAGTGCTCCCGCACTAGAACTCCCCGAAGAGACCCAGTACTTC. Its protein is CSAPALELPEETQYF.

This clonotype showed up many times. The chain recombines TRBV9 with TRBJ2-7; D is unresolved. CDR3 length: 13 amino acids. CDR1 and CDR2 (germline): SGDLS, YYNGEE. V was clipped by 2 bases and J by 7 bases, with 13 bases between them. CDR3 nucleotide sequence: TGTGCCAGCAGCGTCCTTCCCCTGAAAGAGCAGTACTTC. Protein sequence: CASSVLPLKEQYF.

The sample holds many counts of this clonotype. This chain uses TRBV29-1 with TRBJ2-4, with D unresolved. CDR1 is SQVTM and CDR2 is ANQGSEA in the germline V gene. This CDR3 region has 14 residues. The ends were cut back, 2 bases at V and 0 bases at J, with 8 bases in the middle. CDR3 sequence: CSVEMDLAKNIQYF. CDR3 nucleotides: TGCAGCGTTGAAATGGATTTAGCCAAAAACATTCAGTACTTC.

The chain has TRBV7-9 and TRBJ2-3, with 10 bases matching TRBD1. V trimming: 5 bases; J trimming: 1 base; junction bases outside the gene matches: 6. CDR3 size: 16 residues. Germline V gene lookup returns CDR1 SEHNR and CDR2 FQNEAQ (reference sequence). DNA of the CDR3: TGTGCCAGCAGCCCCGACAGGGGGCTACGCACAGATACGCAGTATTTT. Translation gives CASSPDRGLRTDTQYF.

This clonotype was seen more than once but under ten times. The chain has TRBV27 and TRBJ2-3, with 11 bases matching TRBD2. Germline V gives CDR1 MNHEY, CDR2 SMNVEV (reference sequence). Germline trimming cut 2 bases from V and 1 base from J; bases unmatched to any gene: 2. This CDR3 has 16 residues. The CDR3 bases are TGTGCCAGCAGTTTAATACTAGCGGGAGGCACAGATACGCAGTATTTT. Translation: CASSLILAGGTDTQYF.

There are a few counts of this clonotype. The CDR3 loop reads CASSPRGSGRVRETQYF. DNA for the CDR3: TGTGCCAGCAGTCCCCGGGGTAGCGGGAGAGTGAGGGAGACCCAGTACTTC. The genes are TRBV28 and TRBJ2-5, with 9 nucleotides matching TRBD2. J was trimmed by 5 bases and V by 5 bases; bases with no gene match: 15. Germline CDR1 is MDHEN and CDR2 is SYDVKM. The CDR3 has 17 residues.

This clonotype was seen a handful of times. The CDR3 loop is CASSSPRRGRGTDTQYF. For the CDR3, the DNA is TGTGCCAGCAGCTCTCCCCGGAGGGGGCGGGGGACAGATACGCAGTATTTT. This chain uses TRBV7-9 with TRBJ2-3, with D possibly called TRBD1 or TRBD2 (7 bases each). Trimming removed 4 bases at V and 3 bases at J, with 20 bases between. Germline V gene lookup returns CDR1 SEHNR and CDR2 FQNEAQ (reference sequence). The CDR3 has 17 amino acids.

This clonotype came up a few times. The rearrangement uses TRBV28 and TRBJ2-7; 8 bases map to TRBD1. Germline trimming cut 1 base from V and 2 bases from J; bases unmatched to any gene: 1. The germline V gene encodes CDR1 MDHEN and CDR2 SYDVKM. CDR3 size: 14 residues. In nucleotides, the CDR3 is TGTGCCAGCAGTTTATTACAGGGGGCCTACGAGCAGTACTTC. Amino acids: CASSLLQGAYEQYF.

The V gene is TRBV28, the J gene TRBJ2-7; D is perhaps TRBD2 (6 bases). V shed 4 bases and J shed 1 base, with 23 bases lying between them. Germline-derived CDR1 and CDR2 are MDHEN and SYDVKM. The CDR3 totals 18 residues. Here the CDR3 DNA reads TGTGCCAGCAGTTCAGGCTATGGGGGAGGAGGATTTTCCTACGAGCAGTACTTC. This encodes CASSSGYGGGGFSYEQYF. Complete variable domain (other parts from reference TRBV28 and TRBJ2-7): DVKVTQSSRYLVKRTGEKVFLECVQDMDHENMFWYRQDPGLGLRLIYFSYDVKMKEKGDIPEGYSVSREKKERFSLILESASTNQTSMYLCASSSGYGGGGFSYEQYFGPGTRLTVT.

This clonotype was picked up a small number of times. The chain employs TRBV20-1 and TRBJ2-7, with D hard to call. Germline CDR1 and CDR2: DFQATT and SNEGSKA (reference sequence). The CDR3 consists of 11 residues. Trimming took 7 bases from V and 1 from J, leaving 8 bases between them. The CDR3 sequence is CSGGISYEQYF. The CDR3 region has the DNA TGCAGTGGTGGGATTTCCTACGAGCAGTACTTC.

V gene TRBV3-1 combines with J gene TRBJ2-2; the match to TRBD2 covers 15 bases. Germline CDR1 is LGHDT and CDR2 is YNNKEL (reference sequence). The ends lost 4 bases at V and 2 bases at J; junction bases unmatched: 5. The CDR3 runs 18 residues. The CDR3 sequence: CASSLGTSGGINTGELFF. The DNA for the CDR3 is TGTGCCAGCAGCCTGGGGACTAGCGGGGGGATTAACACCGGGGAGCTGTTTTTT. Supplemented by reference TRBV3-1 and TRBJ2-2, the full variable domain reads DTAVSQTPKYLVTQMGNDKSIKCEQNLGHDTMYWYKQDSKKFLKIMFSYNNKELIINETVPNRFSPKSPDKAHLNLHINSLELGDSAVYFCASSLGTSGGINTGELFFGEGSRLTVL.